Listed here is a single TCR beta chain. The sample belongs to a study of blood T cell repertoires in COVID-19. Study summary: In each case, the material was cDNA or gDNA derived from T cells, B-cell-depleted T cells, or PBMCs.

Germline V CDR1 and CDR2: SGHVS, FQNEAQ. The CDR3 runs to 14 residues. Trimming cost V 5 bases and J 1 base, with 11 bases left between them. As handled by the study authors: It was from reference gene primer amplification that nucleated cell counts were estimated. TCRdb keeps only in-frame clones here, not all; method: immunoSEQ multiplex PCR. The V and J calls and clone size come from that table; D and trimming were worked out from the DNA. The sample lists roughly 170,000 clones, around nine tenths occurring once. V gene TRBV7-8 combines with J gene TRBJ1-1, with D perhaps matching TRBD1 (6 bases). The sequence was collected from a woman aged 18-35 years who had recovered from COVID-19. What was sequenced was peripheral blood. This CDR3 is CASSLGTKNTEAFF. CDR3 nucleotide sequence: TGTGCCAGCAGCCTAGGGACAAAGAACACTGAAGCTTTCTTT.